The 8 T cell receptor beta chains below come from one sample, sequenced in a study of blood T cell repertoires in COVID-19. Produced via immunoSEQ multiplex PCR; TCRdb's table is partial and in-frame only. The sample has under 300,000 clones; around 81% are singletons. Sequencing input: peripheral blood. The receptors shown here come from a woman between 55 and 75 years old with active or convalescent COVID-19.

This chain uses TRBV29-1 with TRBJ1-2; the match to TRBD1 covers 8 bases. V lost 8 bases, J lost 2 bases, and 7 bases stayed unmatched. The CDR3 extends over 13 amino acids. Germline V CDR1 and CDR2: SQVTM, ANQGSEA. The chain's CDR3 is CSSRDRWNYGYTF. DNA of the CDR3: TGCAGCTCCCGGGACAGGTGGAACTATGGCTACACCTTC. Using reference TRBV29-1 and TRBJ1-2 for the parts outside the CDR3, the full variable domain is SAVISQKPSRDICQRGTSLTIQCQVDSQVTMMFWYRQQPGQSLTLIATANQGSEATYESGFVIDKFPISRPNLTFSTLTVSNMSPEDSSIYLCSSRDRWNYGYTFGSGTRLTVV.

V and J are TRBV19 and TRBJ1-1, with 8 bases that match TRBD1. There are 16 residues in the CDR3. Germline lookup yields CDR1 LNHDA and CDR2 SQIVND (reference sequence). Trimming took 6 bases from V and 0 from J; bases not matched to a gene: 9. CDR3: CASRIPRQGLNTEAFF. The DNA for the CDR3 is TGTGCCAGTAGAATCCCGAGACAGGGGTTGAACACTGAAGCTTTCTTT.

The chain combines TRBV10-1 with TRBJ2-1; 14 bases align to TRBD2. CDR1 is WNHNN and CDR2 is SYGVQD in the germline V gene (reference sequence). The CDR3 is 17 amino acids. V shed 3 bases and J 1 base; nucleotides not matched to a gene: 2. The CDR3 nucleotides read TGCGCCAGCAGTGAAAGGACTAGCGGGGGGTCCTACAATGAGCAGTTCTTC. This encodes CASSERTSGGSYNEQFF.

This clone was seen a few times. This chain connects TRBV19 to TRBJ2-7, with 9 bases fitting TRBD2. The CDR3 is 14 amino acids. Germline lookup yields CDR1 LNHDA and CDR2 SQIVND (reference sequence). V shed 5 bases, J shed 2 bases, and the junction held 4 bases outside the gene matches. CDR3 residues: CASSPLAGPYEQYF. CDR3 in DNA: TGTGCCAGTAGTCCTCTAGCGGGACCCTACGAGCAGTACTTC.

A note on this clone: An end of the junction does not agree with germline; a read error may underlie this. The genes are TRBV9 and TRBJ2-1, with D possibly matching TRBD2 (5 bases). The germline gives CDR1 SGDLS, CDR2 YYNGEE. The length of the CDR3 is 16 residues. CDR3 DNA sequence: TGTGCCAGCACCGTATCGGGGTCCCGTCAATACAATGAGCAGTTCTTC. Translation: CASTVSGSRQYNEQFF. The entire variable domain, with the rest obtained from reference TRBV9 and TRBJ2-1, is as follows: DSGVTQTPKHLITATGQRVTLRCSPRSGDLSVYWYQQSLDQGLQFLIQYYNGEERAKGNILERFSAQQFPDLHSELNLSSLELGDSALYFCASTVSGSRQYNEQFFGPGTRLTVL.

V and J are TRBV5-6 and TRBJ2-1; D is undetermined. Trimming cost V 3 bases and J 2 bases, with 18 bases left between them. The CDR3 has 17 amino acids. CDR1 is SGHDT and CDR2 is YYEEEE in the germline V gene. The CDR3 nucleotides read TGTGCCAGCAGCTCTCTGTCCCAGGCTTATCCCTACAATGAGCAGTTCTTC. Translating gives CASSSLSQAYPYNEQFF.

The chain couples TRBV24-1 to TRBJ2-1; TRBD2 matches 7 bases. In germline, CDR1 is KGHDR, CDR2 SFDVKD. Trimming removed 3 bases from V and 6 bases from J; junction bases left unmatched: 7. The CDR3 is 15 residues long. CDR3 bases: TGTGCCACCAGTGATCCACGTGGGGGGGGCAATGAGCAGTTCTTC. This codes for CATSDPRGGGNEQFF.

V usage is TRBV7-2 and J usage is TRBJ2-1; D is possibly TRBD2 (5 bases). This CDR3 comprises 13 residues. Trimming pared 6 bases from V and 4 bases from J, leaving 10 bases between. Germline V gives CDR1 SGHTA, CDR2 FQGNSA. DNA of the CDR3: TGTGCCAGCAGGACGGGGAGTTACAATGAGCAGTTCTTC. This codes for CASRTGSYNEQFF.